This T cell receptor (beta chain) was observed in a study of control samples from healthy donors and cancer patients. Produced via immunoSEQ multiplex PCR; TCRdb's table is partial and in-frame only. In the table there are 100,000 to 150,000 clones, about 92% of which are singletons. Germline V gene lookup returns CDR1 ENHRY and CDR2 SYGVKD. V lost 6 bases and J 2 bases, leaving 16 bases between the germline ends. The CDR3 runs 15 residues. This sequence was found in a man aged 45-65 years with head and neck cancer. The sample was PBMCs. The V call is TRBV10-3, the J call TRBJ1-2; D gene ambiguous. The CDR3 here is CAISPGGRPNYGYTF. CDR3 nucleotides: TGTGCCATCAGCCCCGGTGGCAGGCCGAACTATGGCTACACCTTC.